This T cell receptor (beta chain) was sequenced during a study of T cells in Graves' hyperthyroidism and ophthalmopathy. Study information: Blood from the periphery was taken at initial diagnosis, before any treatment.

This clonotype was seen many times. Using RNA transcripts as the source, TCR beta CDR3 regions were amplified. HTBI primers were the set used in a first-round RT-PCR of the TCR CDR3. TCRdb ran MiXCR on the multiplex PCR reads and lists one entry per CDR3 protein. The table lists 310,000 or so distinct CDR3 sequences, more than 15% of them singletons, with around 61% in the top ten. The sample comprised blood. The TCR comes from a woman aged 60-70 years with Graves' ophthalmopathy.

The CDR3 DNA sequence: TGTGCCAGCAGCCCCCGGTATAGCAATCAGCCCCAGCATTTT. It specifies CASSPRYSNQPQHF. The genes are TRBV11-2 and TRBJ1-5; D remains ambiguous. The V gene lost 5 bases and the J gene lost 0 bases, with 8 bases spanning the gap. Germline lookup yields CDR1 SGHAT and CDR2 FQNNGV. CDR3 size: 14 residues.